This TCR beta chain was identified during a study of cytomegalovirus exposure and HLA in healthy donors. The PCR had 60 Vbeta and 13 Jbeta primers. Profiled with immunoSEQ multiplex PCR; TCRdb holds only in-frame clones, not every one. The table has roughly 48,000 clones, roughly 69% seen once. The CDR3 totals 13 residues. The germline gives CDR1 MNHEY, CDR2 SMNVEV (reference sequence). V was pared by 4 bases and J by 1 base, with 7 bases between. The material sequenced was PBMCs. The chain has TRBV27 and TRBJ1-1; D is ambiguous. The clonotype was recovered from a woman aged 30 to 39 in good health and CMV-seronegative. CDR3 residues: CASSSVGNTEAFF. In nucleotides, the CDR3 is TGTGCCAGCAGTTCGGTTGGGAACACTGAAGCTTTCTTT.